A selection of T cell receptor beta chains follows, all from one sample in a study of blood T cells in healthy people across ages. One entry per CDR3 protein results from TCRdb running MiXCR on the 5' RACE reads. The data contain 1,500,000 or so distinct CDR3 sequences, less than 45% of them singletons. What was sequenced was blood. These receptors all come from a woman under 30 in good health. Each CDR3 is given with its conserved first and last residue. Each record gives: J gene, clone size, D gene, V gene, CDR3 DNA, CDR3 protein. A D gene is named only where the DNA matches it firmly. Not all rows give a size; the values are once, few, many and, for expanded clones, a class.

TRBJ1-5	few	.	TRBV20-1	TGCAGTGCTAGCCAGTCCAATCAGCCCCAGCATTTT	CSASQSNQPQHF
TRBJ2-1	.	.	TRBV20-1	TGCAGTGCACCGATCTCTTCGGGAAAAGCCTACAATGAGCAGTTCTTC	CSAPISSGKAYNEQFF
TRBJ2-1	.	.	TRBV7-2	TGTGCCAGCAACTTAGGGGGGGTCCTATCCTACAATGAGCAGTTCTTC	CASNLGGVLSYNEQFF
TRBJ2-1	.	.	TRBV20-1	TGCAGTGCTACGGGGCAGACCCAAACCAATGAGCAGTTCTTC	CSATGQTQTNEQFF
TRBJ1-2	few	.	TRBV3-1	TGTGCCAGCAGCCCATCCCGGACAGTCGACTATGGCTACACCTTC	CASSPSRTVDYGYTF
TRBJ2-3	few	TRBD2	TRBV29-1	TGCAGCGCCGAAGGGGGACTAGCGGGAACAGATACGCAGTATTTT	CSAEGGLAGTDTQYF
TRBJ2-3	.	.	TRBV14	TGTGCCAGCAGCCAAGAACAAAGCCGCACAGATACGCAGTATTTT	CASSQEQSRTDTQYF
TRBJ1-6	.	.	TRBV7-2	TGTGCCGGCAGCGGACAGACGAATTCACCCCTCCACTTT	CAGSGQTNSPLHF
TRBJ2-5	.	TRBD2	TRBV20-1	TGCAGTGCTAGGGGCCTAGCGGGAGGAACGTACGGTGAGCAGTACTTC	CSARGLAGGTYGEQYF
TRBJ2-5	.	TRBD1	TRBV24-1	TGTGCCACCAGTGATTTGCCCCACAGGGGGCTTAATGAGCAGTACTTC	CATSDLPHRGLNEQYF
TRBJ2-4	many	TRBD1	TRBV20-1	TGCAGTGCTAGAGTCCAACAGGGGGTCAACATTCAGTACTTC	CSARVQQGVNIQYF
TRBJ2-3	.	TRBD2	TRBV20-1	TGCAGTGCTTCCGGGAGGACCCTTAGCACAGATACGCAGTATTTT	CSASGRTLSTDTQYF
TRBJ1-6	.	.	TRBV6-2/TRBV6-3	TGTGCCAGCAGTTGGGGACGGTATAATTCACCCCTCCACTTT	CASSWGRYNSPLHF
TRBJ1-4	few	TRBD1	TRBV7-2	TGTGCCAGCAGCTCAGGGGGCAATGAAAAACTGTTTTTT	CASSSGGNEKLFF
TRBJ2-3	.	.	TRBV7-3	TGTGCCAACAGCTTAACTCGACTAGAAGGTGCAGATACGCAGTATTTT	CANSLTRLEGADTQYF
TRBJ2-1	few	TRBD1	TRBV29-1	TGCAGCGTTGAGGGGGGACAGGGGTTTGAGCAGTTCTTC	CSVEGGQGFEQFF
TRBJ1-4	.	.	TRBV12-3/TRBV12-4	TGTGCCAGCAGTTTAGGTCATTCGGGGGGTGGTGAAAAACTGTTTTTT	CASSLGHSGGGEKLFF
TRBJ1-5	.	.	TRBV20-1	TGCAGTGCTAGAGATGGCCAGCACAGCAATCAGCCCCAGCATTTT	CSARDGQHSNQPQHF
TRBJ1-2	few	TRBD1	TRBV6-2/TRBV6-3	TGTGCCAGCAGCCGAACAGGGGTCCATGGCTACACCTTC	CASSRTGVHGYTF
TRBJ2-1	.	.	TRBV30	TGTGCCTGGAGTACGCGCTCGGGGCGGAGCTCCTACAATGAGCAGTTCTTC	CAWSTRSGRSSYNEQFF
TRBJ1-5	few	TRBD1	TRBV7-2	TGTGCCAGCAGCCCGACCGGGACAGGGACATTTGGAAATCAGCCCCAGCATTTT	CASSPTGTGTFGNQPQHF
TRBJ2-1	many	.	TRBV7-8	TGTGCCAGCACTGGGAGCTCCTACAATGAGCAGTTCTTC	CASTGSSYNEQFF
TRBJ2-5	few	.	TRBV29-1	TGCAGCGCTGTATCAACTGAAGTTGGGACCCAGTACTTC	CSAVSTEVGTQYF
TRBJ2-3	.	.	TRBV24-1	TGTGCCACCAGTGATTTAAGTCGTGGGGGCCCCACAGATACGCAGTATTTT	CATSDLSRGGPTDTQYF
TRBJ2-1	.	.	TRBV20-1	TGCAGTGCTAGTAGTCTCGGGAGAACCTACAATGAGCAGTTCTTC	CSASSLGRTYNEQFF